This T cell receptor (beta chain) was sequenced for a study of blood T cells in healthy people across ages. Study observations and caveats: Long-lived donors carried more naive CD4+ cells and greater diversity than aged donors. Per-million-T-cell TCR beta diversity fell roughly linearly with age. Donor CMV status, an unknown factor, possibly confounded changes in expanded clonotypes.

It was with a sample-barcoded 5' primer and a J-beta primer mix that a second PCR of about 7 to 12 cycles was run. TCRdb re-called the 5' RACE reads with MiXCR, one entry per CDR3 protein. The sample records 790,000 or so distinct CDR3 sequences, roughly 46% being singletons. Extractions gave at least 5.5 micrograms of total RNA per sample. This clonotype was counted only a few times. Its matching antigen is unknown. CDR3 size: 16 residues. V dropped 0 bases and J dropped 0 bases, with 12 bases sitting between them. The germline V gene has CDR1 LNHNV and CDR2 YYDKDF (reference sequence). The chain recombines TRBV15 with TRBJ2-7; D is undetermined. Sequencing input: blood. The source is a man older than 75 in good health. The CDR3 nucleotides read TGTGCCACCAGCAGAGATCTGAGCGCCGGCTCCTACGAGCAGTACTTC. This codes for CATSRDLSAGSYEQYF.